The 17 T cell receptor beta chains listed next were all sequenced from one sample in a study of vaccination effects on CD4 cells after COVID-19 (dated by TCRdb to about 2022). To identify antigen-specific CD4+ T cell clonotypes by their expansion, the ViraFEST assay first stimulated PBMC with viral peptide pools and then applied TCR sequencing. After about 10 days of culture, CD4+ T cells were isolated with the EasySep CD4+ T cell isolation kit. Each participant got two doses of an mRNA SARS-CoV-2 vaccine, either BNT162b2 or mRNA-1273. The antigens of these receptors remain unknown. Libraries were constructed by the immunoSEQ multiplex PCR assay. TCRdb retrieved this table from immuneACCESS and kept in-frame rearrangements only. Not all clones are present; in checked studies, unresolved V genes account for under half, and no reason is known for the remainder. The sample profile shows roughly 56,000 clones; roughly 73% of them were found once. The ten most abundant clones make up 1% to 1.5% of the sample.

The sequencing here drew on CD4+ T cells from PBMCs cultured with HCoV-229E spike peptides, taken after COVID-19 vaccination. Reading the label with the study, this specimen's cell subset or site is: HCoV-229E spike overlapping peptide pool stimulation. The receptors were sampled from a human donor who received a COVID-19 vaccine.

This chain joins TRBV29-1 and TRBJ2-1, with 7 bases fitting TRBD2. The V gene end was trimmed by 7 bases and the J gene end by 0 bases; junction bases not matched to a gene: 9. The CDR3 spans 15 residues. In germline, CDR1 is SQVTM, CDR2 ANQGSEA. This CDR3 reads CSGGGRDYSYNEQFF. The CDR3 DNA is TGCAGCGGGGGGGGACGGGACTACTCCTACAATGAGCAGTTCTTC.

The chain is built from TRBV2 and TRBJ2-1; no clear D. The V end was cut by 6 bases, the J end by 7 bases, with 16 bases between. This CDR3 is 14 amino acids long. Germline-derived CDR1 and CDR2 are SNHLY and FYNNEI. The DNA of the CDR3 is TGTGCCAGCAGCTCTAACCTGGCCCGAAATGAGCAGTTCTTC. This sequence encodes CASSSNLARNEQFF.

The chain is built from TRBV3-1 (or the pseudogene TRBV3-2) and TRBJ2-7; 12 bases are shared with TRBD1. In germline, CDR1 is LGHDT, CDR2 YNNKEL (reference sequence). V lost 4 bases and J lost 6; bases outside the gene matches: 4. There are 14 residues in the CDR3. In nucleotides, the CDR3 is TGTGCCAGCAGCCCCCCGGGACAGGGGGCCGAGCAGTACGTC. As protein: CASSPPGQGAEQYV.

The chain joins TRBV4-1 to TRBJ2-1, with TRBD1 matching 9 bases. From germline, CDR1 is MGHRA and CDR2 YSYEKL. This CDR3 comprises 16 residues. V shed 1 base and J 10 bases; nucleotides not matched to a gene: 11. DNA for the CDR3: TGCGCCAGCAGCCAAGGTGGAGGGACAGGGAGACGGGAGCAGTTCTTC. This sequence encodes CASSQGGGTGRREQFF.

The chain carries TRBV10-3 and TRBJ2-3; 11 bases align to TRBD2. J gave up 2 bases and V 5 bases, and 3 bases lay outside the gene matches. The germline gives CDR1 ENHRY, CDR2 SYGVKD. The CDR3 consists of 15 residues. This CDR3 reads CAISKTSGATDTQYF. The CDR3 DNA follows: TGTGCCATCAGTAAGACTAGCGGGGCCACAGATACGCAGTATTTT.

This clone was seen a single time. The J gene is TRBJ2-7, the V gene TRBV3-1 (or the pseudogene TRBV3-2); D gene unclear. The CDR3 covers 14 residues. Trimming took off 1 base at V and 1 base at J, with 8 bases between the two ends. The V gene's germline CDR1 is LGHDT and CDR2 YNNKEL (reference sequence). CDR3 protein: CASSQGLHSYEQYV. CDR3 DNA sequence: TGTGCCAGCAGCCAAGGTCTGCATTCCTACGAGCAGTACGTC.

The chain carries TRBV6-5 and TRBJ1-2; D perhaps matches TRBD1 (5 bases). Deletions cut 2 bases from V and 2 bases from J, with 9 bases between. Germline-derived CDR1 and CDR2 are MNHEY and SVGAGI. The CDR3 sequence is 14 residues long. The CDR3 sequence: CASSYRRENYGYTF. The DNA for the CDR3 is TGTGCCAGCAGTTACCGCAGGGAGAACTATGGCTACACCTTC.

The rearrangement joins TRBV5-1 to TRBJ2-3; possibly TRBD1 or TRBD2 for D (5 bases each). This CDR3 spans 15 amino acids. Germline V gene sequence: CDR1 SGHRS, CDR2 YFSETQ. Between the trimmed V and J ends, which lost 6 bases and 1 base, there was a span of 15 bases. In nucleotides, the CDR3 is TGCGCCAGCAATTTTCCGGGGCTCGGCACAGATACGCAGTATTTT. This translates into CASNFPGLGTDTQYF.

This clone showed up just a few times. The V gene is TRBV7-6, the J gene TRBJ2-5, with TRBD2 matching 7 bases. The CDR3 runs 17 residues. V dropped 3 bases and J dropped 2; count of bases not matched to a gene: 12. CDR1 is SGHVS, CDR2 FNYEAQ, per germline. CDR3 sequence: CASSLPPLGSGQETQYF. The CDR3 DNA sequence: TGTGCCAGCAGCTTGCCGCCACTTGGTAGCGGGCAAGAGACCCAGTACTTC.

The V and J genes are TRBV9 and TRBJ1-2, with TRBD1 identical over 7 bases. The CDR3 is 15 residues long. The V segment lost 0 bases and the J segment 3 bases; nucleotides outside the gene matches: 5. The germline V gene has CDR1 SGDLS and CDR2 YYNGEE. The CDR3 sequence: CASSVEDRDHYGYTF. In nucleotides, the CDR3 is TGTGCCAGCAGCGTAGAAGACAGGGACCACTATGGCTACACCTTC.

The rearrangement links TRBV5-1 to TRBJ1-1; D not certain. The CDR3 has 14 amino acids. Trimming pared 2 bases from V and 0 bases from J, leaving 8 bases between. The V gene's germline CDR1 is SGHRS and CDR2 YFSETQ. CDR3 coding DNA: TGCGCCAGCAGCTTCTCAGGCATGAACACTGAAGCTTTCTTT. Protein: CASSFSGMNTEAFF.

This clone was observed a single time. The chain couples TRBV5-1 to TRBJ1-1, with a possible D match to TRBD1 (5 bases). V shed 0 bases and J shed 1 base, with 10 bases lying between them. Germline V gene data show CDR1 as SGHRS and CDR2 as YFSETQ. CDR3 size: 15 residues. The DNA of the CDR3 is TGCGCCAGCAGCTTGGGGTCGGGGCCGAACACTGAAGCTTTCTTT. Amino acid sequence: CASSLGSGPNTEAFF.

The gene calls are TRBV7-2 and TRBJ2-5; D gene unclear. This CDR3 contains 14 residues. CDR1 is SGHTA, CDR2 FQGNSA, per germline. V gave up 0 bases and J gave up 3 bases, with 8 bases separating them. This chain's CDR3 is CASSLAGREETQYF. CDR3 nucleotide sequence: TGTGCCAGCAGCTTAGCAGGCCGGGAAGAGACCCAGTACTTC.

CDR3 DNA sequence: TGTGCCACCAGTGACTCCAGACTAGCGGGGGTCCTGGGCGGGGAGCTGTTTTTT. Its translation is CATSDSRLAGVLGGELFF. This chain joins TRBV24-1 and TRBJ2-2, with TRBD2 matching 12 bases. The CDR3 covers 18 residues. The ends lost 4 bases at V and 7 bases at J; junction bases unmatched: 12. Germline CDR1 KGHDR, CDR2 SFDVKD.

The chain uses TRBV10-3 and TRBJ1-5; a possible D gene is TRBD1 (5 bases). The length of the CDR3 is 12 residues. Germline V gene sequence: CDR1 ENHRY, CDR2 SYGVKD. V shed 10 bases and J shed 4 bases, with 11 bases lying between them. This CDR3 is CATGTANQPQHF. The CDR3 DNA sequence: TGTGCCACTGGGACGGCTAATCAGCCCCAGCATTTT.

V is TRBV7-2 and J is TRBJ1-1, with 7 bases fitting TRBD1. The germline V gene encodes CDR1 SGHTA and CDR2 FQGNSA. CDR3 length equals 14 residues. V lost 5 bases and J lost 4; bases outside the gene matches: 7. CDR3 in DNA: TGTGCCAGCAGCAGACGGGAGGGGGCCACTGAAGCTTTCTTT. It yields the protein CASSRREGATEAFF.

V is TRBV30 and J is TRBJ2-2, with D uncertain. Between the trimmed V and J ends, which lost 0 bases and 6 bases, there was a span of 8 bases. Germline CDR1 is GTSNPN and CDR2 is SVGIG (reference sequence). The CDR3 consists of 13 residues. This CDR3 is CAWSVYSPGELFF. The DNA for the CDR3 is TGTGCCTGGAGTGTCTATAGCCCCGGGGAGCTGTTTTTT.